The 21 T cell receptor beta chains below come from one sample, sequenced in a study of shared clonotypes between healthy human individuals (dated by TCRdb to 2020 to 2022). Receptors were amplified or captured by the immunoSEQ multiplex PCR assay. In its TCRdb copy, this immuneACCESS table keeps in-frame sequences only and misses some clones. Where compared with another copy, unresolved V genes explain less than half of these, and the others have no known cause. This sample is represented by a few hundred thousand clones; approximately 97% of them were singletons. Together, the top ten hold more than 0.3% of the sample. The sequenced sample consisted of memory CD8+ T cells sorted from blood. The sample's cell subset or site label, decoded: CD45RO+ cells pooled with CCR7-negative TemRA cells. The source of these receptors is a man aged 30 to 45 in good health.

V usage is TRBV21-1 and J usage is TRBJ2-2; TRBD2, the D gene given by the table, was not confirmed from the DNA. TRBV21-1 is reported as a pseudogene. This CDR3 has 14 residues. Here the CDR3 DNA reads TGTGCCAGCAGCACTCTACGGGGAGCCGGGGAGCTGTTTTTT. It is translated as CASSTLRGAGELFF.

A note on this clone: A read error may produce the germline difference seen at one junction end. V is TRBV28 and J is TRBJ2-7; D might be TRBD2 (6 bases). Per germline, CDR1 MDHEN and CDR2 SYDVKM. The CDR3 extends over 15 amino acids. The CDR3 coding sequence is TGTGCCAGCCGTTTCGGGACTGCTTACTCCTACGAGCAGTACTTC. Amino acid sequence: CASRFGTAYSYEQYF.

The CDR3 bases are TGTGCCAGCAGTCTCCCTCTCACTGAAGCTTTCTTT. It yields the protein CASSLPLTEAFF. The rearrangement joins TRBV28 to TRBJ1-1; no clear D. The CDR3 has 12 residues. V was clipped by 5 bases and J by 4 bases, with 8 bases between them. CDR1 is MDHEN and CDR2 is SYDVKM in the germline V gene. The entire variable domain, with the rest obtained from reference TRBV28 and TRBJ1-1, is as follows: DVKVTQSSRYLVKRTGEKVFLECVQDMDHENMFWYRQDPGLGLRLIYFSYDVKMKEKGDIPEGYSVSREKKERFSLILESASTNQTSMYLCASSLPLTEAFFGQGTRLTVV.

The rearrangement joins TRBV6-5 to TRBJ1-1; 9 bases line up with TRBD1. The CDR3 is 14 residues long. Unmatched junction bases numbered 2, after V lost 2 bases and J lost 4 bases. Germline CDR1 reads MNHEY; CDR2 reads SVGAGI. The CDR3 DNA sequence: TGTGCCAGCAGTTACGAGACAGGGGGCACTGAAGCTTTCTTT. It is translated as CASSYETGGTEAFF.

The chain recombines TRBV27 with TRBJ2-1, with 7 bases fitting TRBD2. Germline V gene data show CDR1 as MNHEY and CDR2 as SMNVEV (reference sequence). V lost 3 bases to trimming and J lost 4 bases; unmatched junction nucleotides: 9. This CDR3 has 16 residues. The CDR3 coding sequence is TGTGCCAGCAGTTTGGATAGGACTAGAGGGTACAATGAGCAGTTCTTC. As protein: CASSLDRTRGYNEQFF.

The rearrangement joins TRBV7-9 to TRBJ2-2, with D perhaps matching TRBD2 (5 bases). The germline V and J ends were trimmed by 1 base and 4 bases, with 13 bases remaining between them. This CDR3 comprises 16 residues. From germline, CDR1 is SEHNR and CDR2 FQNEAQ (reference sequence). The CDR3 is CASSLVPGIGTGELFF. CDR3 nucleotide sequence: TGTGCCAGCAGCTTAGTTCCCGGGATCGGCACCGGGGAGCTGTTTTTT.

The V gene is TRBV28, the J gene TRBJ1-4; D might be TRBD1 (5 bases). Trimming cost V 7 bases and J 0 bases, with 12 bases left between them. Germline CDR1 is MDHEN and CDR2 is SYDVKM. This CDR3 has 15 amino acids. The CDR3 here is CASIRDGATNEKLFF. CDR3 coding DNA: TGTGCCAGCATCCGGGACGGTGCAACTAATGAAAAACTGTTTTTT.

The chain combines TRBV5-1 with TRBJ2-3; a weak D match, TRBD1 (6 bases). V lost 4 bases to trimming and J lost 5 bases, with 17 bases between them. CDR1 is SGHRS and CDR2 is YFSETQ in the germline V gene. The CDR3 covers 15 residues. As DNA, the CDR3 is TGCGCCAGCAGCCCCTTAAGACAGGTCGTAGATACGCAGTATTTT. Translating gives CASSPLRQVVDTQYF. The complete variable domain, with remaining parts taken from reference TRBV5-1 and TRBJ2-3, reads KAGVTQTPRYLIKTRGQQVTLSCSPISGHRSVSWYQQTPGQGLQFLFEYFSETQRNKGNFPGRFSGRQFSNSRSEMNVSTLELGDSALYLCASSPLRQVVDTQYFGPGTRLTVL.

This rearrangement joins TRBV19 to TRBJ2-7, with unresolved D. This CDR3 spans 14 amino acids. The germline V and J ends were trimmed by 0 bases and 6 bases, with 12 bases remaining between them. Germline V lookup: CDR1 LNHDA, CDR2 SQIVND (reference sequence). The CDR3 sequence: CASSIDPVAPEQYF. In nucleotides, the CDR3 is TGTGCCAGTAGTATAGACCCCGTAGCCCCCGAGCAGTACTTC.

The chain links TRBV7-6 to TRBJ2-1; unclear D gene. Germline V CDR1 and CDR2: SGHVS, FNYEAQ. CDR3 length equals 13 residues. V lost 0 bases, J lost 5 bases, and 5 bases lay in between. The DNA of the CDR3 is TGTGCCAGCAGCTTAGCGGGGAACAATGAGCAGTTCTTC. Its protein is CASSLAGNNEQFF.

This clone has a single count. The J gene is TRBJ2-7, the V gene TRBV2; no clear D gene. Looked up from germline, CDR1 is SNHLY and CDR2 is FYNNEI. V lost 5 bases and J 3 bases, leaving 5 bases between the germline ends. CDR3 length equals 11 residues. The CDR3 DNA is TGTGCCAGCAGTCGTAACTACGAGCAGTACTTC. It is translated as CASSRNYEQYF. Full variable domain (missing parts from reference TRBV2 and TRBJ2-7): EPEVTQTPSHQVTQMGQEVILRCVPISNHLYFYWYRQILGQKVEFLVSFYNNEISEKSEIFDDQFSVERPDGSNFTLKIRSTKLEDSAMYFCASSRNYEQYFGPGTRLTVT.

In DNA form, the CDR3 reads TGTGCCGGACGACAGGGCTTCACAGATACGCAGTATTTT. Amino acids: CAGRQGFTDTQYF. This chain links TRBV28 with TRBJ2-3, with 7 bases lining up with TRBD1. J was trimmed by 2 bases and V by 11 bases; bases with no gene match: 7. The germline V gene has CDR1 MDHEN and CDR2 SYDVKM. The CDR3 runs to 13 residues. Combining the CDR3 with reference TRBV28 and TRBJ2-3 gives the whole variable domain DVKVTQSSRYLVKRTGEKVFLECVQDMDHENMFWYRQDPGLGLRLIYFSYDVKMKEKGDIPEGYSVSREKKERFSLILESASTNQTSMYLCAGRQGFTDTQYFGPGTRLTVL.

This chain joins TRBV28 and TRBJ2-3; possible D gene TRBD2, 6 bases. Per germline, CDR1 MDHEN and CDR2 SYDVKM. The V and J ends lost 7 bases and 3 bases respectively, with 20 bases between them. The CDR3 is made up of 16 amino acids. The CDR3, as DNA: TGTGCCAGCAATTCCGTGGAGGGCCGTCAGACAGATACGCAGTATTTT. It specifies CASNSVEGRQTDTQYF.

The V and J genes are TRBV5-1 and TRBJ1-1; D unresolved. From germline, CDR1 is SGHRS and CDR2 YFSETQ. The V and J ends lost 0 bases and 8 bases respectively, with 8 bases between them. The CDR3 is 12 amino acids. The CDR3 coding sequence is TGCGCCAGCAGCTTGGATGGCGGGGAAGCTTTCTTT. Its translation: CASSLDGGEAFF.

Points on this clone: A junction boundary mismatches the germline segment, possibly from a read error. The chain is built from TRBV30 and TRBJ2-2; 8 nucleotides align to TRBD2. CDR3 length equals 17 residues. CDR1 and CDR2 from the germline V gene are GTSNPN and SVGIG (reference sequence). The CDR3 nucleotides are TGTGCCTGTCGCACGGATCTCAGAGCGGGAGAACACCGGGGAGCTGTTTTT. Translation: CACRTDLRAGEHRGAVF. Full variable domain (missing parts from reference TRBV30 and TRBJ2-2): SQTIHQWPATLVQPVGSPLSLECTVEGTSNPNLYWYRQAAGRGLQLLFYSVGIGQISSEVPQNLSASRPQDRQFILSSKKLLLSDSGFYLCACRTDLRAGEHRGAVFGEGSRLTVL.

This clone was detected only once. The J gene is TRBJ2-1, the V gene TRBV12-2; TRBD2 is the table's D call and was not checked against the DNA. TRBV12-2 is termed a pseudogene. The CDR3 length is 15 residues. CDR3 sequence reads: CASRPGAGALDEQFF. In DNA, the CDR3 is TGTGCAAGTCGCCCAGGGGCGGGAGCTTTGGATGAGCAGTTCTTC.

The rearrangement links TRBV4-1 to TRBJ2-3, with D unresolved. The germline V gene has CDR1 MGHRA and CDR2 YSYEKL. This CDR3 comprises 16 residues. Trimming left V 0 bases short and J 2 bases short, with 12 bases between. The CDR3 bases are TGCGCCAGCAGCCAAGATCGTCGGCTCCACACAGATACGCAGTATTTT. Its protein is CASSQDRRLHTDTQYF.

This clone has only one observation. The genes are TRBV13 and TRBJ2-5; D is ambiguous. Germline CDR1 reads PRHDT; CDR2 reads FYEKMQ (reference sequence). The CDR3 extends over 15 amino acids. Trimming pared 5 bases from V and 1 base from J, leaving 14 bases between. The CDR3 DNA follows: TGTGCCAGCAGCGCCCCGCGCAGCCTCCAAGAGACCCAGTACTTC. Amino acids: CASSAPRSLQETQYF.

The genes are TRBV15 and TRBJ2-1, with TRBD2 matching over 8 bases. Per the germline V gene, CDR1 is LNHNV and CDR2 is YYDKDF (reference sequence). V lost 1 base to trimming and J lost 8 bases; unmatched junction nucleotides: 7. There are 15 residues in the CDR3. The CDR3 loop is CATSRGSGKGDEQFF. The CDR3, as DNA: TGTGCCACCAGCAGAGGTAGCGGGAAGGGAGATGAGCAGTTCTTC.

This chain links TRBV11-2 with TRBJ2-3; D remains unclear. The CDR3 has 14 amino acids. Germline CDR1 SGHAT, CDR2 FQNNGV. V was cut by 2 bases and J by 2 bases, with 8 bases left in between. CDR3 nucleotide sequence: TGTGCCAGCAGCTTAAAGGCCTTCACAGATACGCAGTATTTT. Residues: CASSLKAFTDTQYF.

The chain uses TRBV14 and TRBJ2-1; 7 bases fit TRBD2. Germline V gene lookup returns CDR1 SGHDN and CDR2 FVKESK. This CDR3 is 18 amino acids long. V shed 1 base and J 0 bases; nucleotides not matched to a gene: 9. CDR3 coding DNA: TGTGCCAGCAGCCAAGTGCTAGCGGATGATAGCTCCTACAATGAGCAGTTCTTC. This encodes CASSQVLADDSSYNEQFF.